Shown below are 30 T cell receptor beta chains from a single sample sequenced in a study of T cell responses to AZD1222 COVID-19 vaccine. Method: immunoSEQ multiplex PCR; TCRdb's copy keeps in-frame clones and lacks some. The table has tens of thousands of clones, under 95% seen once; the top ten hold about a fifth. Sample: peripheral blood, taken on day 0 of AZD1222 vaccination. The source is an adult in good health.

The rearrangement links TRBV7-2 to TRBJ1-3, with 7 positions matching TRBD1. V was clipped by 5 bases and J by 4 bases; unmatched bases: 8. The CDR3 has 15 amino acids. Germline V CDR1 and CDR2: SGHTA, FQGNSA. The CDR3 loop is CASSKDRVQGNTIYF. For the CDR3, the DNA is TGTGCCAGCAGCAAAGACAGGGTGCAAGGAAACACCATATATTTT.

The chain links TRBV4-2 to TRBJ2-5, with D hard to call. The germline gives CDR1 LGHNA, CDR2 YNFKEQ. The V end was cut by 1 base, the J end by 0 bases, with 12 bases between. CDR3 length equals 16 residues. CDR3 protein: CASSQGEDTYQETQYF. CDR3 bases: TGTGCCAGCAGCCAAGGGGAAGATACGTACCAAGAGACCCAGTACTTC.

CDR3 sequence (DNA): TGTGCCAGCAGCCAAGGACAGGGAGTCGCATCACCCCTCCACTTT. Protein product: CASSQGQGVASPLHF. The J gene is TRBJ1-6, the V gene TRBV3-1 (or the pseudogene TRBV3-2), with TRBD1 identical over 7 bases. The J segment lost 10 bases and the V segment lost 1 base, leaving 7 bases of the junction unmatched. The CDR3 runs to 15 residues. Germline CDR1 is LGHDT and CDR2 is YNNKEL (reference sequence).

The J gene is TRBJ2-2, the V gene TRBV6-2 or TRBV6-3, with 8 nucleotides matching TRBD2. Germline V gene lookup returns CDR1 MNHEY and CDR2 SVGEGT. The CDR3 has 18 residues. V shed 2 bases and J 2 bases; nucleotides not matched to a gene: 10. The CDR3, as DNA: TGTGCCAGCAGTTACCCCTCAAGCGGGGGATTTAACACCGGGGAGCTGTTTTTT. Protein: CASSYPSSGGFNTGELFF.

The genes are TRBV7-3 and TRBJ1-2, with 8 bases fitting TRBD1. CDR1 and CDR2 (germline): SGHTA, FQGTGA. The CDR3 is 14 amino acids. V lost 5 bases and J lost 2; bases outside the gene matches: 4. The CDR3 loop reads CASSPDRENYGYTF. The DNA of the CDR3 is TGTGCCAGCAGCCCGGACAGGGAGAACTATGGCTACACCTTC.

V is TRBV7-9 and J is TRBJ2-1, with 10 bases matching TRBD2. CDR1 SEHNR and CDR2 FQNEAQ come from the germline V gene (reference sequence). The CDR3 length is 17 residues. V lost 4 bases and J lost 4; bases outside the gene matches: 10. DNA of the CDR3: TGTGCCAGCAGCTCCCCCCCTCGGACTAGCGGATACAATGAGCAGTTCTTC. It yields the protein CASSSPPRTSGYNEQFF.

J is TRBJ1-5 and V is TRBV5-4; a weak D match, TRBD1 (6 bases). Trimming removed 0 bases at V and 6 bases at J, with 7 bases between. The germline V gene has CDR1 SGHNT and CDR2 YYREEE (reference sequence). The CDR3 consists of 13 residues. The CDR3 reads CASSLGGGQPQHF. The CDR3 DNA is TGTGCCAGCAGCTTGGGAGGGGGTCAGCCCCAGCATTTT.

The V call is TRBV6-1, the J call TRBJ1-5; TRBD1 is a possible D gene (5 bases). Per the germline V gene, CDR1 is MNHNS and CDR2 is SASEGT. The V gene lost 5 bases and the J gene lost 7 bases, with 21 bases spanning the gap. The CDR3 sequence is 16 residues long. The CDR3 here is CASSQGTASERQPQHF. Written as DNA, the CDR3 is TGTGCCAGCAGTCAAGGGACGGCCAGCGAGAGGCAGCCCCAGCATTTT.

In this sample, this clone turned up once. V gene TRBV6-5 combines with J gene TRBJ2-7, with D tentatively TRBD1 (5 bases). V was clipped by 9 bases and J by 3 bases, with 12 bases between them. CDR1 and CDR2 (germline): MNHEY, SVGAGI. This CDR3 comprises 12 residues. CDR3 coding DNA: TGTGCCAGTTTGGGGCAGAACTACGAGCAGTACTTC. Its protein product is CASLGQNYEQYF.

The rearrangement uses TRBV6-5 and TRBJ2-7, with a tentative D call TRBD1 (6 bases). This CDR3 is built from 13 residues. The V end lost 4 bases, the J end lost 5 bases, and 12 bases lay between the germline ends. The germline gives CDR1 MNHEY, CDR2 SVGAGI. The CDR3 DNA is TGTGCCAGCAGTTTAGACAGGATCCACGAGCAGTACTTC. Translating gives CASSLDRIHEQYF.

This clone was detected only once. The gene calls are TRBV10-3 and TRBJ1-2, with 9 bases aligning to TRBD1. The length of the CDR3 is 14 residues. With 4 bases clipped from V and 8 bases from J, the junction kept 8 bases outside the gene matches. CDR1 is ENHRY and CDR2 is SYGVKD in the germline V gene. The CDR3, as DNA: TGTGCCATCAGTGGGGACAGGGTCCCTTTAGGCTACACCTTC. Amino acids: CAISGDRVPLGYTF.

The chain employs TRBV3-1 (or the pseudogene TRBV3-2) and TRBJ1-1, with 7 bases lining up with TRBD1. V lost 7 bases and J lost 3; bases outside the gene matches: 11. Germline V gene sequence: CDR1 LGHDT, CDR2 YNNKEL (reference sequence). The CDR3 is 15 amino acids. The CDR3 reads CASKLIGGGYTEAFF. The CDR3 coding sequence is TGTGCCAGCAAACTTATAGGGGGCGGGTACACTGAAGCTTTCTTT.

This clone was seen once. The V call is TRBV12-5, the J call TRBJ1-2, with TRBD1 identical over 8 bases. This CDR3 is 15 amino acids long. V lost 1 base, J lost 4 bases, and 5 bases stayed unmatched. Looked up from germline, CDR1 is LGHNT and CDR2 is FRNRAP. For the CDR3, the DNA is TGTGCTAGTGGTTTGGGAGGACAGGGCACCTATGGCTACACCTTC. Encoded protein: CASGLGGQGTYGYTF.

The V gene is TRBV7-3, the J gene TRBJ1-2; D is ambiguous. Deletions cut 4 bases from V and 3 bases from J, with 9 bases between. CDR1 is SGHTA, CDR2 FQGTGA, per germline. There are 13 residues in the CDR3. CDR3 sequence reads: CASSSDGDYGYTF. The CDR3 coding sequence is TGTGCCAGCAGCTCGGACGGAGACTATGGCTACACCTTC.

The chain is built from TRBV11-1 and TRBJ1-3, with 7 bases lining up with TRBD1. CDR3 length equals 14 residues. Germline V gene sequence: CDR1 SGHAT, CDR2 FQDESV (reference sequence). With V trimmed by 6 bases and J by 4 bases, 6 bases remained unmatched. The CDR3 protein is CASSHDRVGNTIYF. DNA of the CDR3: TGTGCCAGCAGTCACGACAGGGTCGGAAACACCATATATTTT.

This chain connects TRBV3-1 (or the pseudogene TRBV3-2) to TRBJ2-2, with a weak D call TRBD1 (6 bases). The CDR3 is 17 residues long. V was clipped by 10 bases and J by 5 bases, with 26 bases between them. Germline lookup yields CDR1 LGHDT and CDR2 YNNKEL (reference sequence). In DNA, the CDR3 is TGTGCCAACATGACTGACAGGTTAGGCAATGGGACCGGGGAGCTGTTTTTT. Encoded protein: CANMTDRLGNGTGELFF.

The V gene is TRBV27, the J gene TRBJ2-6; D possibly corresponds to TRBD1 (5 bases). V was clipped by 5 bases and J by 1 base, with 9 bases between them. The CDR3 totals 15 residues. The germline V gene encodes CDR1 MNHEY and CDR2 SMNVEV (reference sequence). The CDR3 here is CASSRQGSGANVLTF. The CDR3 coding sequence is TGTGCCAGCAGTCGGCAGGGTTCTGGGGCCAACGTCCTGACTTTC.

The rearrangement links TRBV19 to TRBJ2-2; D is perhaps TRBD1 (6 bases). Germline V gives CDR1 LNHDA, CDR2 SQIVND (reference sequence). V lost 5 bases and J 4 bases, leaving 23 bases between the germline ends. The CDR3 has 18 residues. The DNA of the CDR3 is TGTGCCAGTAGTTTGAGTGTTGGGGACAATAGTTTCACCGGGGAGCTGTTTTTT. It translates to CASSLSVGDNSFTGELFF.

This sequence joins TRBV7-2 and TRBJ1-2, with 8 nucleotides matching TRBD1. With V trimmed by 5 bases and J by 4 bases, 15 bases remained unmatched. The CDR3 sequence is 17 residues long. The germline V gene encodes CDR1 SGHTA and CDR2 FQGNSA. CDR3 protein: CASSPRGGTGDLYGYTF. The DNA for the CDR3 is TGTGCCAGCAGCCCCCGGGGGGGGACAGGTGACCTCTATGGCTACACCTTC. The full variable domain, completed using reference TRBV7-2 and TRBJ1-2, is GAGVSQSPSNKVTEKGKDVELRCDPISGHTALYWYRQSLGQGLEFLIYFQGNSAPDKSGLPSDRFSAERTGGSVSTLTIQRTQQEDSAVYLCASSPRGGTGDLYGYTFGSGTRLTVV.

This sequence joins TRBV6-5 and TRBJ2-5, with D uncertain. The CDR3 contains 14 residues. Trimming took 7 bases from V and 4 from J, leaving 16 bases between them. Germline-derived CDR1 and CDR2 are MNHEY and SVGAGI. The CDR3 DNA reads TGTGCCAGCACCCACGGGCCCCTAGGAGAGACCCAGTACTTC. Encoded protein: CASTHGPLGETQYF.

The chain carries TRBV11-1 and TRBJ2-5; D might be TRBD1 (5 bases). Per the germline V gene, CDR1 is SGHAT and CDR2 is FQDESV (reference sequence). V gave up 5 bases and J gave up 2 bases, with 12 bases separating them. The CDR3 consists of 14 residues. The DNA for the CDR3 is TGTGCCAGCAGCCGCAGGGTCGCGCAAGAGACCCAGTACTTC. Translating it yields CASSRRVAQETQYF.

The rearrangement uses TRBV7-3 and TRBJ2-1; 13 bases align to TRBD2. The CDR3 runs to 16 residues. J was trimmed by 8 bases and V by 2 bases; bases with no gene match: 6. Germline values: CDR1 SGHTA, CDR2 FQGTGA. The CDR3 coding sequence is TGTGCCAGCAGCTTAGGACTAGCGGGGGTAGTGGATGAGCAGTTCTTC. It encodes CASSLGLAGVVDEQFF.

This clone rates as medium-sized. The chain combines TRBV27 with TRBJ2-2, with 7 bases matching TRBD2. The CDR3 is 12 amino acids. Germline trimming cut 11 bases from V and 5 bases from J; bases unmatched to any gene: 5. Germline CDR1 is MNHEY and CDR2 is SMNVEV (reference sequence). The CDR3 is CAAGEVTGELFF. The CDR3 nucleotides read TGTGCCGCGGGGGAGGTAACCGGGGAGCTGTTTTTT.

The chain uses TRBV18 and TRBJ1-2; no clear D gene. The V gene lost 0 bases and the J gene lost 0 bases, with 8 bases spanning the gap. CDR1 is KGHSH and CDR2 is LQKENI in the germline V gene. The CDR3 extends over 15 amino acids. The CDR3 is CASSPPRAANYGYTF. CDR3 in DNA: TGTGCCAGCTCACCACCAAGGGCAGCTAACTATGGCTACACCTTC.

The J gene is TRBJ1-4, the V gene TRBV3-1 (or the pseudogene TRBV3-2), with TRBD1 matching over 7 bases. This CDR3 spans 15 amino acids. Germline CDR1 is LGHDT and CDR2 is YNNKEL (reference sequence). V gave up 4 bases and J gave up 4 bases; unmatched junction bases: 6. Here the CDR3 reads CASSLRTGYNEKLFF. CDR3 sequence (DNA): TGTGCCAGCAGCCTGCGGACAGGTTATAATGAAAAACTGTTTTTT.

As concerns this clone: Its ends do not fully match the called genes, so a read error is possible. The genes are TRBV12-3 or TRBV12-4 and TRBJ1-2, with 7 bases identical to TRBD1. This CDR3 comprises 13 residues. The chain's CDR3 is CASSATQGSGYQF. The CDR3 DNA is TGTGCCAGCAGTGCAACACAGGGGTCCGGATACCAATTC.

The V gene is TRBV28, the J gene TRBJ2-2, with D tentatively TRBD1 (5 bases). The germline V gene has CDR1 MDHEN and CDR2 SYDVKM. The CDR3 runs 14 residues. Deletions cut 4 bases from V and 3 bases from J, with 9 bases between. The CDR3 DNA sequence: TGTGCCAGCAGTTCTGCAGGGCACACCGGGGAGCTGTTTTTT. Translation gives CASSSAGHTGELFF. Complete variable domain (other parts from reference TRBV28 and TRBJ2-2): DVKVTQSSRYLVKRTGEKVFLECVQDMDHENMFWYRQDPGLGLRLIYFSYDVKMKEKGDIPEGYSVSREKKERFSLILESASTNQTSMYLCASSSAGHTGELFFGEGSRLTVL.

The chain is built from TRBV6-2 or TRBV6-3 and TRBJ2-3; 8 bases align to TRBD2. The germline V gene encodes CDR1 MNHEY and CDR2 SVGEGT. The CDR3 runs to 16 residues. Trimming removed 3 bases from V and 0 bases from J; junction bases left unmatched: 5. The CDR3: CASSYSKRGSTDTQYF. CDR3 DNA sequence: TGTGCCAGCAGTTATAGTAAGCGGGGGAGCACAGATACGCAGTATTTT.

This clone was detected only once. This chain's CDR3 is CASMAEGRTDTQYF. In nucleotides, the CDR3 is TGTGCCAGCATGGCGGAAGGCCGCACAGATACGCAGTATTTT. V and J are TRBV6-5 and TRBJ2-3; D gene ambiguous. V was clipped by 7 bases and J by 1 base, with 12 bases between them. This CDR3 spans 14 amino acids. CDR1 and CDR2 from the germline V gene are MNHEY and SVGAGI.

The chain couples TRBV18 to TRBJ1-2; 7 bases agree with TRBD1. Germline lookup yields CDR1 KGHSH and CDR2 LQKENI. J lost 4 bases, V lost 2 bases, and 7 bases had no gene match. There are 15 residues in the CDR3. This chain's CDR3 is CASSPSDRASYGYTF. In DNA form, the CDR3 reads TGTGCCAGCTCACCATCTGACAGGGCGAGCTATGGCTACACCTTC.